The clone carrying this TCR beta chain was seen many times. As yet, its antigen is unknown. Carrying unique molecular identifiers, the cDNA also gained a universal primer site through template switching. MiXCR, run by TCRdb on the 5' RACE reads, gives a single entry per CDR3 protein. Counted here are about 250,000 distinct CDR3 sequences, around an eighth occurring once; the ten biggest clones make up 8.8%. The sample belongs to a study of identical twins. Findings and limits, study-wide: Cross-sectional statistics underpinned the conclusions; the same donors were not followed. Whereas memory repertoires showed no such difference, abundant cord blood beta clonotypes carried fewer insertions.

Trimming took 0 bases from V and 5 from J, leaving 6 bases between them. Per the germline V gene, CDR1 is SGHRS and CDR2 is YFSETQ. The CDR3 sequence is 13 residues long. This TCR was sampled from a woman aged 18-35 years in good health. Sequencing was done on a sample of memory (CD45RO+) T cells sorted from blood. The genes are TRBV5-1 and TRBJ2-1; weak D call: TRBD1 (6 bases). CDR3 loop: CASSLGTDNEQFF. In nucleotides, the CDR3 is TGCGCCAGCAGCTTGGGGACAGACAATGAGCAGTTCTTC.